A selection of T cell receptor beta chains follows, all from one sample in a study of Tregs in tolerant kidney transplant recipients. The antigens these receptors bind are not known. Repertoires were generated with immunoSEQ multiplex PCR, while TCRdb's copy carries only in-frame clones and drops some. The profile shows approximately 30,000 clones, approximately 80% of them singletons. Source material: Tregs from blood cultured with allogeneic cells. These receptors all come from a human donor in good health. Each CDR3 is given with its conserved first and last residue. Fields, in order: D gene, J gene, clone size, V gene, CDR3 DNA, CDR3 protein. The D gene is left open where the match is weak. Not all rows give a size; the values are once, few, many and, for expanded clones, a class.

.,TRBJ2-5,.,TRBV6-5,TGTGCCAGCAGTACCCCCCAAGCCCAGTACTTC,CASSTPQAQYF
TRBD1,TRBJ2-3,.,TRBV9,TGTGCCAGCAGCGTAGGGGCGACAGGGAGCACAGATACGCAGTATTTT,CASSVGATGSTDTQYF
.,TRBJ2-3,.,TRBV11-2,TGTGCCAGCAGCCCGAAACTAGCCACAGATACGCAGTATTTT,CASSPKLATDTQYF
TRBD2,TRBJ2-3,.,TRBV4-2,TGTGCCAGCAGCCAAGAGATATCCAGCGGGGGCCTCACAGATACGCAGTATTTT,CASSQEISSGGLTDTQYF
.,TRBJ2-1,.,TRBV7-6,TGTGCCAGCAGCCCCTTGGGGCGCGCCTACAATGAGCAGTTCTTC,CASSPLGRAYNEQFF
.,TRBJ1-3,few,TRBV7-9,TGTGCCAGCAGCTTAACGAGGGGAAAGAGCTCTGGAAACACCATATATTTT,CASSLTRGKSSGNTIYF
.,TRBJ2-3,.,TRBV5-4,TGTGCCAGCAGCGCCCAGTCTTCAGATACGCAGTATTTT,CASSAQSSDTQYF
TRBD1,TRBJ1-1,.,TRBV6-1,TGTGCCAGCAGTCCCCGGACAGGGGGCACTGAGGCTTTCTTT,CASSPRTGGTEAFF
TRBD2,TRBJ2-1,.,TRBV5-4,TGTGCCAGCAGGCTTACTAGCGGGAGGGTCAATGAGCAGTTCTTC,CASRLTSGRVNEQFF
.,TRBJ2-2,.,TRBV9,TGTGCCAGCAGCGTAGGTACTAGGGTCACCGGGGAGCTGTTTTTT,CASSVGTRVTGELFF
TRBD1,TRBJ1-1,.,TRBV19,TGTGCCAGTACCCTCCGGGGACAGACAACTGAAGCTTTCTTT,CASTLRGQTTEAFF
.,TRBJ2-1,.,TRBV30,TGTGCCTGGAGCTGGGGGAGGACAGTTGGGAATGAGCAGTTCTTC,CAWSWGRTVGNEQFF
.,TRBJ2-3,once,TRBV6-5,TGTGCCAGCAGTTACACCCCGCTAGCCCCGGATACGCAGTATTTT,CASSYTPLAPDTQYF
.,TRBJ2-7,.,TRBV2,TGTGCCAGCAGGGCCGAGGGTTACGAGCAGTACTTC,CASRAEGYEQYF
TRBD2,TRBJ2-1,few,TRBV4-2,TGTGCCAGCAGCCCCGTTGGGGTAGCGGGAGGTCGGCACAATGAGCAGTTCTTC,CASSPVGVAGGRHNEQFF
.,TRBJ1-3,.,TRBV9,TGTGCCAGCAGCGTAGTCCCTCAACAGTCCTCTGGAAACACCATATATTTT,CASSVVPQQSSGNTIYF
.,TRBJ2-2,few,TRBV9,TGTGCCAGCGGGGTCGGGGAGAACACCGGGGAGCTGTTTTTT,CASGVGENTGELFF
.,TRBJ2-1,.,TRBV4-1,TGCGCCAGCAGCCAAGGGTTCGTACAGAGTGAGCAGTTCTTC,CASSQGFVQSEQFF
.,TRBJ2-4,once,TRBV7-8,TGTGCCAGCAGTTTTGGTACGGTACCCAAAAACATTCAGTACTTC,CASSFGTVPKNIQYF
TRBD2,TRBJ2-3,.,TRBV5-6,TGTGCCAGCAGTCTCTCTCGGGGGGGCTTCACAGATACGCAGTATTTT,CASSLSRGGFTDTQYF
.,TRBJ2-2,medium-sized,TRBV4-2,TGTGCCAGCAGCCGGGCCGGGGAGCTGTTTTTT,CASSRAGELFF
.,TRBJ2-3,.,TRBV4-2,TGTGCCAGCAGCCAAGAGCAAGGAGGGTCACGGGATACGCAGTATTTT,CASSQEQGGSRDTQYF
.,TRBJ2-7,few,TRBV27,TGTGCCAGCAGTCTCACCGCGGGATCCCCGGGGGCCGAGCAGTACTTC,CASSLTAGSPGAEQYF
.,TRBJ2-1,.,TRBV9,TGTGCCAGCAGTGCACAAGTAGCGGTCCCCTACAATGAGCAGTTCTTC,CASSAQVAVPYNEQFF
.,TRBJ1-2,few,TRBV9,TGTGCCAGCAGCGTCGAGGTTATTGGTGGCTACACCTTC,CASSVEVIGGYTF
.,TRBJ2-1,.,TRBV7-2,TGTGCCAGCACCCCCCTACTTTTCGGGGGGCCTAATAGGGAGCAGTTCTTC,CASTPLLFGGPNREQFF
.,TRBJ1-2,.,TRBV14,TGTGCCAGCAGCCGAGAAGCGTTGGACGGCCGCTATGGCTACACCTTC,CASSREALDGRYGYTF
.,TRBJ1-2,.,TRBV6-6,TGTGCCAGCAGTTACGATGGTGGCTACACCTTC,CASSYDGGYTF
.,TRBJ2-3,few,TRBV10-3,TGTGCCATCAGTGAGCTAGGTTCAGATACGCAGTATTTT,CAISELGSDTQYF
.,TRBJ1-1,.,TRBV7-9,TGTGCCAGCAGATCCTCGGGGGGGGTGAACACTGAAGCTTTCTTT,CASRSSGGVNTEAFF
.,TRBJ1-1,.,TRBV10-3,TGTGCCATCAGTGCCCCGGCCACCACTGAAGCTTTCTTT,CAISAPATTEAFF
TRBD2,TRBJ2-7,.,TRBV6-1,TGTGCCAGCAGTGAAAGACGTAGCGGGGACTCCTACGAGCAGTACTTC,CASSERRSGDSYEQYF
TRBD2,TRBJ2-3,.,TRBV5-1,TGCGCCAGCAGCAGGGAGGGAGCCGTAGATACGCAGTATTTT,CASSREGAVDTQYF
.,TRBJ2-3,.,TRBV5-5,TGTGCCAGCAGCCCCACAGCGGGCACAGATACGCAGTATTTT,CASSPTAGTDTQYF
.,TRBJ1-1,few,TRBV29-1,TGCAGCGTTGTAGGGGCCTCTGAAGCTTTCTTT,CSVVGASEAFF
TRBD1,TRBJ2-7,.,TRBV7-3,TGTGCCAGCAGCTTAGCACAGGGGGCGGCCTACGAGCAGTACTTC,CASSLAQGAAYEQYF
.,TRBJ2-7,.,TRBV7-9,TGTGCCAGCAGCTTAGGTGGGGTCTCCTACGAGCAGTACTTC,CASSLGGVSYEQYF
TRBD2,TRBJ2-3,.,TRBV5-1,TGCGCCAGCAGACTAGCGGGGGTCCCCCCAGATACGCAGTATTTT,CASRLAGVPPDTQYF
.,TRBJ1-5,.,TRBV7-9,TGTGCCAGCAGTTCAGGGTTAGGGGATCAGCCCCAGCATTTT,CASSSGLGDQPQHF